What follows are 4 T cell receptor beta chains derived from one specimen sequenced in a study of early T cells in non-severe SARS-CoV-2 infection. Each CDR3 protein is one row after TCRdb ran MiXCR on the 5' RACE reads. The sample contains some 28,000 distinct CDR3 sequences, about 8.6% of which appear only once. Sequenced input: whole blood. The receptors stem from an adult who was a healthcare worker with PCR-confirmed SARS-CoV-2 infection or an uninfected control (not recorded which).

The chain is built from TRBV12-3 or TRBV12-4 and TRBJ2-7; 8 bases match TRBD2. The CDR3 has 16 amino acids. J gave up 2 bases and V 3 bases, and 9 bases lay outside the gene matches. The CDR3 loop is CASSLYSGTRTYEQYF. Written as DNA, the CDR3 is TGTGCCAGCAGTTTGTATAGCGGGACTAGGACCTACGAGCAGTACTTC.

This chain joins TRBV6-2 or TRBV6-3 and TRBJ2-5, with D maybe TRBD2 (6 bases). V was shortened by 6 bases and J by 7 bases, with 18 bases between the two germline ends. The CDR3 covers 14 residues. The germline gives CDR1 MNHEY, CDR2 SVGEGT. Written as DNA, the CDR3 is TGTGCCAGCAGACCTAGCGATGGCGGTGCGACCCAGTACTTC. This translates into CASRPSDGGATQYF.

This clonotype was found many times. This sequence joins TRBV19 and TRBJ2-3, with unresolved D. The length of the CDR3 is 17 residues. The V end was cut by 4 bases, the J end by 1 base, with 18 bases between. Germline V gene sequence: CDR1 LNHDA, CDR2 SQIVND (reference sequence). Here the CDR3 DNA reads TGTGCCAGTAGTAAGGGTGTTATGGGTTTCGGCACAGATACGCAGTATTTT. Encoded protein: CASSKGVMGFGTDTQYF.

This clonotype came up many times. This chain joins TRBV4-3 and TRBJ2-1; possibly TRBD2 for D (7 bases). CDR3 length: 18 residues. Germline CDR1 LGHNA, CDR2 YSLEER. The V end was cut by 0 bases, the J end by 8 bases, with 23 bases between. CDR3 sequence (DNA): TGCGCCAGCAGCCAAGAAGAGGGGGGGGTCGGATTAAGCGATGAGCAGTTCTTC. Encoded protein: CASSQEEGGVGLSDEQFF.